Sequencing of this TCR beta chain was carried out in a study of blood T cell repertoires in COVID-19. Using immunoSEQ multiplex PCR, the repertoire was profiled, and TCRdb retains in-frame clones only, with some absent. The repertoire has some 260,000 clones, more than 85% of them found once; the top ten carry roughly 9%. The length of the CDR3 is 15 residues. The V segment lost 4 bases and the J segment 4 bases; nucleotides outside the gene matches: 7. Germline CDR1 and CDR2: SGHRS and YFSETQ. Sample: PBMCs or T cells enriched from blood (not recorded which). This chain uses TRBV5-1 with TRBJ2-3; 9 nucleotides match TRBD1. The sequence was obtained from a man aged 35-49 years who had recovered from COVID-19. The DNA of the CDR3 is TGCGCCAGCAGCGCTGGGGACAGGGACGCAGATACGCAGTATTTT. It yields the protein CASSAGDRDADTQYF.